One sample yielded the 21 T cell receptor beta chains listed below, sequenced in a study of T cells in Graves' hyperthyroidism and ophthalmopathy. RNA transcripts yielded amplified TCR beta CDR3 regions. In the first-round RT-PCR of the TCR CDR3, the HTBI primer set was used. TCRdb reprocessed the multiplex PCR reads via MiXCR and lists one record per CDR3 protein. Of 300,000 to 400,000 distinct CDR3 sequences in the sample, approximately 13% were seen once. The source material was blood. The receptors derive from a woman aged 25 to 39 with Graves' hyperthyroidism.

The chain combines TRBV7-2 with TRBJ1-1, with D perhaps matching TRBD1 (5 bases). Trimming removed 2 bases at V and 10 bases at J, with 14 bases between. The CDR3 contains 13 residues. Germline CDR1 SGHTA, CDR2 FQGNSA. DNA for the CDR3: TGTGCCAGCAGCTTATCTGGGGCTACGGGAGCTTTCTTT. Translation: CASSLSGATGAFF.

As concerns this clonotype: A read error may be the cause here, since a much bigger clone is one base away. The chain joins TRBV11-2 to TRBJ2-2; maybe TRBD2 (5 bases). The V gene's germline CDR1 is SGHAT and CDR2 FQNNGV. The CDR3 contains 14 residues. In nucleotides, the CDR3 is TGTGCCAGCAGCTTAAATTTTCCCACCGGGGAGCTGGTTTTT. This encodes CASSLNFPTGELVF.

V and J are TRBV15 and TRBJ1-2; D is unclear. The CDR3 is made up of 13 amino acids. The V gene lost 0 bases and the J gene lost 5 bases, with 7 bases spanning the gap. Germline V lookup: CDR1 LNHNV, CDR2 YYDKDF (reference sequence). The CDR3 protein is CATSRDLGYGYTF. DNA of the CDR3: TGTGCCACCAGCAGAGATCTCGGATATGGCTACACCTTC. Full variable domain (remainder filled in from reference TRBV15 and TRBJ1-2): DAMVIQNPRYQVTQFGKPVTLSCSQTLNHNVMYWYQQKSSQAPKLLFHYYDKDFNNEADTPDNFQSRRPNTSFCFLDIRSPGLGDTAMYLCATSRDLGYGYTFGSGTRLTVV.

Turning to this clonotype: Its ends do not fully match the called genes, so a read error is possible. This sequence joins TRBV3-1 and TRBJ2-7; D gene ambiguous. Looked up from germline, CDR1 is LGHDT and CDR2 is YNNKEL (reference sequence). This CDR3 region has 14 residues. CDR3 sequence (DNA): TGTGCCAGCAGCCAAGGGCCCCCTGTTTCCGAGCGGTACTTC. It encodes CASSQGPPVSERYF.

This clonotype was detected only a few times. The J gene is TRBJ1-2, the V gene TRBV6-1, with 10 bases fitting TRBD1. J lost 7 bases, V lost 5 bases, and 7 bases had no gene match. Looked up from germline, CDR1 is MNHNS and CDR2 is SASEGT. The CDR3 has 14 residues. CDR3 coding DNA: TGTGCCAGCAGTCCTCGACAGGGGGCAAGTGGCTACACCTTC. The encoded protein is CASSPRQGASGYTF.

Worth noting for this clonotype: The conserved closing phenylalanine or tryptophan is absent in this CDR3, likely reflecting a read error. The V call is TRBV6-1, the J call TRBJ2-6; 7 bases are a match to TRBD2. This CDR3 has 15 amino acids. Germline trimming cut 8 bases from V and 2 bases from J; bases unmatched to any gene: 6. Germline V gives CDR1 MNHNS, CDR2 SASEGT. This chain's CDR3 is CASGGRGAGANVLTL. DNA of the CDR3: TGTGCCAGCGGGGGGAGGGGCGCTGGGGCCAACGTCCTGACTCTC.

In this sample, this clonotype turned up a few times. This rearrangement joins TRBV27 to TRBJ1-3; a possible D gene is TRBD1 (6 bases). V gave up 6 bases and J gave up 2 bases, with 14 bases separating them. This CDR3 comprises 15 residues. Germline CDR1 reads MNHEY; CDR2 reads SMNVEV (reference sequence). The CDR3 reads CASSYTGSPGNTIYF. The CDR3 nucleotides are TGTGCCAGCAGCTATACAGGGTCCCCTGGAAACACCATATATTTT.

CDR3 sequence (DNA): TGTGCCACCGGACAGGACACAGATACGCAGTATTTT. It specifies CATGQDTDTQYF. The rearrangement joins TRBV24-1 to TRBJ2-3; 7 bases map to TRBD1. This CDR3 contains 12 residues. In germline, CDR1 is KGHDR, CDR2 SFDVKD. Losses at the gene ends were 9 bases for V and 2 bases for J; bases not matched to a gene: 1.

This clonotype appeared many times. This chain uses TRBV6-5 with TRBJ2-5; the D call may be TRBD1 or TRBD2 (5 bases each). Germline CDR1 is MNHEY and CDR2 is SVGAGI. V dropped 0 bases and J dropped 3 bases, with 5 bases sitting between them. This CDR3 spans 13 amino acids. CDR3 DNA sequence: TGTGCCAGCAGTTACTCGGGGGAAGAGACCCAGTACTTC. Translation gives CASSYSGEETQYF.

This clonotype was found many times. The J gene is TRBJ2-5, the V gene TRBV20-1; the match to TRBD2 covers 14 bases. Germline values: CDR1 DFQATT, CDR2 SNEGSKA (reference sequence). The CDR3 is made up of 18 amino acids. Trimming at V came to 0 bases and at J to 2 bases, leaving 8 bases not matched to a gene. DNA of the CDR3: TGCAGTGCTAGAGATCTTGGGACTAGCGGGAGAGAACAAGAGACCCAGTACTTC. It is translated as CSARDLGTSGREQETQYF.

Ten or more counts support this clonotype. The chain uses TRBV6-4 and TRBJ2-1; TRBD2 aligns across 12 bases. Trimming at V came to 0 bases and at J to 6 bases, leaving 3 bases not matched to a gene. This CDR3 contains 16 residues. CDR1 and CDR2 from the germline V gene are MRHNA and SNTAGT. The CDR3 protein is CASSDSTSGSSNEQFF. The DNA for the CDR3 is TGTGCCAGCAGTGACTCGACTAGCGGGAGCAGCAATGAGCAGTTCTTC.

This clonotype was recorded many times. This chain connects TRBV11-2 to TRBJ2-5, with a possible D match to TRBD1 (5 bases). Germline values: CDR1 SGHAT, CDR2 FQNNGV. The CDR3 loop spans 13 amino acids. V was trimmed by 5 bases and J by 5 bases, leaving 12 bases between them. The CDR3 nucleotides are TGTGCCAGCAGCATCAGGGATTTCGAGACCCAGTACTTC. Residues: CASSIRDFETQYF.

This chain uses TRBV25-1 with TRBJ1-3; 7 bases are shared with TRBD1. V shed 4 bases, J shed 0 bases, and the junction held 9 bases outside the gene matches. From germline, CDR1 is MGHDK and CDR2 SYGVNS. The CDR3 is made up of 17 amino acids. For the CDR3, the DNA is TGTGCCAGCAGTGCCCCGGGACAGATAATCTCTGGAAACACCATATATTTT. The encoded protein is CASSAPGQIISGNTIYF.

This clonotype was counted only a few times. This chain connects TRBV9 to TRBJ2-5; 8 nucleotides line up with TRBD1. The CDR3 runs 14 residues. The trim removed 2 bases at V and 8 bases at J, leaving 8 bases unmatched. In germline, CDR1 is SGDLS, CDR2 YYNGEE. In DNA, the CDR3 is TGTGCCAGCAGCGTCGGGACAGGCCCAGGTACCCAGTACTTC. This sequence encodes CASSVGTGPGTQYF.

The chain employs TRBV6-2 or TRBV6-3 and TRBJ2-7; the D gene is possibly TRBD2 (6 bases). The CDR3 contains 15 residues. Looked up from germline, CDR1 is MNHEY and CDR2 is SVGEGT. Trimming cost V 0 bases and J 3 bases, with 12 bases left between them. The CDR3 region is CASSYSFRLGYEQYF. CDR3 bases: TGTGCCAGCAGTTACTCGTTTAGACTAGGCTACGAGCAGTACTTC.

This clonotype was seen ten or more times. V is TRBV12-3 or TRBV12-4 and J is TRBJ1-2; TRBD1 matches at 7 bases. The J segment lost 7 bases and the V segment lost 6 bases, leaving 14 bases of the junction unmatched. The CDR3 runs to 15 residues. The CDR3 protein is CASRPIQGKLSGYTF. For the CDR3, the DNA is TGTGCCAGCAGACCCATACAGGGGAAGCTAAGTGGCTACACCTTC.

Turning to this clonotype: Germline and junction disagree at one end, which may indicate a read error. The chain employs TRBV7-9 and TRBJ2-7, with 10 bases fitting TRBD1. CDR1 SEHNR and CDR2 FQNEAQ come from the germline V gene (reference sequence). The CDR3 runs 15 residues. The chain's CDR3 is CASSQDRRTGGEQYF. CDR3 DNA: TGCGCCAGCAGCCAAGATCGGAGGACAGGGGGAGAGCAGTACTTC.

This rearrangement joins TRBV5-4 to TRBJ2-1, with D uncertain. Trimming shortened V by 4 bases and J by 6 bases, and 8 bases separated the two germline ends. Germline-derived CDR1 and CDR2 are SGHNT and YYREEE (reference sequence). The length of the CDR3 is 12 residues. The CDR3 nucleotides read TGTGCCAGCAGCGAAGTGGGCAATGAGCAGTTCTTC. Its translation: CASSEVGNEQFF. The entire variable domain, with the rest obtained from reference TRBV5-4 and TRBJ2-1, is as follows: ETGVTQSPTHLIKTRGQQVTLRCSSQSGHNTVSWYQQALGQGPQFIFQYYREEENGRGNFPPRFSGLQFPNYSSELNVNALELDDSALYLCASSEVGNEQFFGPGTRLTVL.

This clonotype was counted between two and nine times. The gene calls are TRBV10-3 and TRBJ1-6; maybe TRBD1 (6 bases). The V and J ends lost 10 bases and 6 bases respectively, with 13 bases between them. This CDR3 contains 13 residues. Per the germline V gene, CDR1 is ENHRY and CDR2 is SYGVKD. CDR3 protein: CATGGLGNSPLHF. DNA of the CDR3: TGTGCCACCGGGGGGCTGGGTAATTCACCCCTCCACTTT.

This rearrangement joins TRBV30 to TRBJ2-1; D is perhaps TRBD2 (6 bases). The CDR3 sequence is 12 residues long. Germline CDR1 and CDR2: GTSNPN and SVGIG (reference sequence). V dropped 5 bases and J dropped 8 bases, with 13 bases sitting between them. This CDR3 is CAWVTGGYEQFF. The DNA for the CDR3 is TGTGCCTGGGTGACCGGGGGATATGAGCAGTTCTTC.

This clonotype showed up many times. The J gene is TRBJ1-3, the V gene TRBV10-2; no definite D call. The V gene lost 4 bases and the J gene lost 0 bases, with 4 bases spanning the gap. This CDR3 is built from 13 residues. Germline V lookup: CDR1 WSHSY, CDR2 SAAADI. DNA of the CDR3: TGCGCCAGCAGTGCCAGCTCTGGAAACACCATATATTTT. Its translation: CASSASSGNTIYF.